The 18 T cell receptor beta chains reported below all come from one sample, sequenced in a study of blood T cells in healthy people across ages. Together with a sample-barcoded 5' primer, a J-beta primer mix was included in a second PCR lasting about 6 to 11 cycles. TCRdb re-analysed the 5' RACE reads in MiXCR, keeping a single row per CDR3 protein. The data contain some 900,000 distinct CDR3 sequences, 29% of them singletons. The sequencing input was blood. The origin of the receptors is a woman over 75 in good health.

This clonotype has at least ten counts. This chain links TRBV20-1 with TRBJ2-7, with TRBD1 identical over 11 bases. Per the germline V gene, CDR1 is DFQATT and CDR2 is SNEGSKA (reference sequence). The CDR3 extends over 15 amino acids. With V trimmed by 2 bases and J by 2 bases, 5 bases remained unmatched. The CDR3 protein is CSARPGQGAPYEQYF. In DNA form, the CDR3 reads TGCAGTGCTAGACCCGGACAGGGGGCACCCTACGAGCAGTACTTC.

This clonotype was picked up many times. The V and J genes are TRBV6-6 and TRBJ2-1; D gene uncertain. The CDR3 is 16 amino acids. The V gene lost 0 bases and the J gene lost 5 bases, with 14 bases spanning the gap. CDR1 is MNHNY, CDR2 SVGAGI, per germline (reference sequence). The CDR3: CASSYSKGWTNNEQFF. The CDR3 bases are TGTGCCAGCAGTTACTCGAAGGGCTGGACGAACAATGAGCAGTTCTTC.

Concerning this clonotype: This may arise from a read error, as a much more abundant clone is one base away. The chain recombines TRBV24-1 with TRBJ2-3; 8 bases map to TRBD1. CDR1 KGHDR and CDR2 SFDVKD come from the germline V gene. The CDR3 extends over 15 amino acids. The CDR3 is CATGDFGQGTDTQYF. CDR3 nucleotide sequence: TGTGCCACCGGTGATTTCGGACAGGGAACAGATACGCAGTATTTT.

This clonotype was recorded only once. The chain joins TRBV29-1 to TRBJ1-2; D gene unclear. Germline CDR1 and CDR2: SQVTM and ANQGSEA. The ends were cut back, 5 bases at V and 3 bases at J, with 10 bases in the middle. The CDR3 sequence is 12 residues long. CDR3 sequence: CSVWRADYGYTF. The CDR3 DNA reads TGCAGCGTTTGGAGAGCAGACTATGGCTACACCTTC.

This clonotype was detected only a few times. This sequence joins TRBV18 and TRBJ1-5, with D uncertain. CDR3 length equals 14 residues. Deletions cut 2 bases from V and 0 bases from J, with 5 bases between. Germline loops: CDR1 KGHSH, CDR2 LQKENI. This chain's CDR3 is CASSPDYSNQPQHF. The DNA for the CDR3 is TGTGCCAGCTCACCAGACTATAGCAATCAGCCCCAGCATTTT.

The chain links TRBV29-1 to TRBJ2-7; a possible D gene is TRBD1 (5 bases). This CDR3 contains 13 residues. V lost 0 bases and J 2 bases, leaving 8 bases between the germline ends. Germline CDR1 reads SQVTM; CDR2 reads ANQGSEA. The CDR3 protein is CSVEDRAAYEQYF. CDR3 sequence (DNA): TGCAGCGTTGAAGACAGGGCAGCCTACGAGCAGTACTTC.

The V call is TRBV21-1, the J call TRBJ2-4; whether TRBD1, the table's D call, matches the DNA was not checked. Judging by the DNA end, TRBJ2-7 fits better; the J call may be wrong. TRBV21-1 is noted as a pseudogene. The CDR3 has 15 amino acids. The DNA of the CDR3 is TGTGCCAGCAGCTCCCCCGGGACAGGATGCTACGAGCAGTACTTC. The encoded protein is CASSSPGTGCYEQYF.

This clonotype was picked up many times. This chain uses TRBV28 with TRBJ2-2; no definite D call. V was shortened by 8 bases and J by 1 base, with 5 bases between the two germline ends. The CDR3 covers 12 residues. CDR1 and CDR2 (germline): MDHEN, SYDVKM. The CDR3 spells CASARNTGELFF. DNA for the CDR3: TGTGCCAGCGCGAGGAACACCGGGGAGCTGTTTTTT. The whole variable domain, filled in from reference TRBV28 and TRBJ2-2, reads DVKVTQSSRYLVKRTGEKVFLECVQDMDHENMFWYRQDPGLGLRLIYFSYDVKMKEKGDIPEGYSVSREKKERFSLILESASTNQTSMYLCASARNTGELFFGEGSRLTVL.

This clonotype was picked up many times. V is TRBV6-2 or TRBV6-3 and J is TRBJ2-3; 7 positions match TRBD1. The CDR3 has 14 residues. J lost 5 bases, V lost 5 bases, and 7 bases had no gene match. In germline, CDR1 is MNHEY, CDR2 SVGEGT. This CDR3 reads CASSRQGQGDTQYF. The CDR3 DNA reads as TGTGCCAGCAGTCGACAGGGCCAGGGAGATACGCAGTATTTT.

This clonotype showed up just a few times. The rearrangement uses TRBV5-5 and TRBJ1-1; unclear D gene. This CDR3 has 16 amino acids. With 0 bases removed from V and 1 base from J, the gap between germline ends came to 13 bases. Germline V gene data show CDR1 as SGHKS and CDR2 as YYEKEE (reference sequence). CDR3 loop: CASSLALVSSNTEAFF. DNA for the CDR3: TGTGCCAGCAGCTTGGCCTTGGTTTCCTCGAACACTGAAGCTTTCTTT.

This clonotype has just a few counts. The J gene is TRBJ2-5, the V gene TRBV18; a possible D gene is TRBD2 (5 bases). The germline CDR1 and CDR2 sequences are KGHSH and LQKENI. The CDR3 is made up of 16 amino acids. V shed 0 bases and J shed 4 bases, with 15 bases lying between them. The CDR3 DNA sequence: TGTGCCAGCTCACCACCTGTCCAGCGGTTGGGAGAGACCCAGTACTTC. Encoded protein: CASSPPVQRLGETQYF.

This clonotype was counted many times. The rearrangement joins TRBV20-1 to TRBJ2-1, with D perhaps assigned TRBD1 or TRBD2 (6 bases each). Trimming took 4 bases from V and 8 from J, leaving 15 bases between them. This CDR3 comprises 13 residues. Germline V gene lookup returns CDR1 DFQATT and CDR2 SNEGSKA (reference sequence). In DNA, the CDR3 is TGCAGTGCTAACCGCCTCGGGGGCTATGAGCAGTTCTTC. As protein: CSANRLGGYEQFF.

The table lists this clonotype with many counts. The chain couples TRBV6-6 to TRBJ1-4, with D tentatively TRBD1 (6 bases). Trimming shortened V by 6 bases and J by 7 bases, and 15 bases separated the two germline ends. Germline V gene sequence: CDR1 MNHNY, CDR2 SVGAGI (reference sequence). The CDR3 consists of 14 residues. The CDR3 here is CASRDQGLSEKLFF. In nucleotides, the CDR3 is TGTGCCAGCAGGGACCAGGGGTTAAGTGAAAAACTGTTTTTT.

This clonotype came up a few times. The junction does not match germline at one end; this may be a read error. V and J are TRBV5-1 and TRBJ1-5, with D possibly TRBD1 on 5 matching bases. CDR3 size: 13 residues. Germline lookup yields CDR1 SGHRS and CDR2 YFSETQ. The CDR3 reads CACSPRGNQPQHF. For the CDR3, the DNA is TGCGCCTGCAGTCCAAGGGGTAATCAGCCCCAGCATTTT. The full variable domain, its missing parts supplied by reference TRBV5-1 and TRBJ1-5, is KAGVTQTPRYLIKTRGQQVTLSCSPISGHRSVSWYQQTPGQGLQFLFEYFSETQRNKGNFPGRFSGRQFSNSRSEMNVSTLELGDSALYLCACSPRGNQPQHFGDGTRLSIL.

The genes are TRBV20-1 and TRBJ2-2, with 12 nucleotides matching TRBD2. Unmatched junction bases numbered 2, after V lost 1 base and J lost 5 bases. CDR1 is DFQATT, CDR2 SNEGSKA, per germline (reference sequence). This CDR3 is built from 15 residues. The CDR3 here is CSARVGLAGTGELFF. In DNA form, the CDR3 reads TGCAGTGCTAGAGTAGGACTAGCGGGGACCGGGGAGCTGTTTTTT.

CDR3 residues: CASISSLSPTEAFF. The CDR3 DNA reads TGTGCCAGCATCTCATCATTGTCTCCCACTGAAGCTTTCTTT. The chain joins TRBV6-2 or TRBV6-3 to TRBJ1-1, with D unclear. This CDR3 region has 14 residues. CDR1 MNHEY and CDR2 SVGEGT come from the germline V gene. V was clipped by 7 bases and J by 4 bases, with 16 bases between them.

The chain combines TRBV5-1 with TRBJ1-2; TRBD1 might be the D (5 bases). The CDR3 loop spans 15 amino acids. The V gene's germline CDR1 is SGHRS and CDR2 YFSETQ. With 2 bases removed from V and 4 bases from J, the gap between germline ends came to 15 bases. CDR3 amino acids: CASSFGDPGFYGYTF. The CDR3 region has the DNA TGCGCCAGCAGCTTTGGGGACCCTGGATTCTATGGCTACACCTTC. Based on the CDR3 plus reference TRBV5-1 and TRBJ1-2, the full variable domain is KAGVTQTPRYLIKTRGQQVTLSCSPISGHRSVSWYQQTPGQGLQFLFEYFSETQRNKGNFPGRFSGRQFSNSRSEMNVSTLELGDSALYLCASSFGDPGFYGYTFGSGTRLTVV.

This clonotype came up many times. This rearrangement joins TRBV3-1 to TRBJ2-3; perhaps TRBD2 as D (5 bases). The CDR3 has 15 residues. Germline V lookup: CDR1 LGHDT, CDR2 YNNKEL (reference sequence). Trimming removed 6 bases at V and 6 bases at J, with 19 bases between. The CDR3 loop is CASRFEREMSDTQYF. The CDR3 DNA reads TGTGCCAGCAGGTTCGAGAGGGAAATGTCCGATACGCAGTATTTT.